This T cell receptor (beta chain) derives from a study of post-analysis software for immune sequencing data. For the study at large: Several disease courses (relapsing-remitting, secondary progressive and progressive-relapsing) of multiple sclerosis were included. Study-wide findings and caveats: F measure grouped same-batch samples tightly together. People with multiple sclerosis had a significantly lower normalized Chao1 diversity than controls did. Higher frequency in patients than in controls was seen for roughly five TRBV segments, with TRBV5-6, TRBV5-1 and TRBV20-1 among them.

Unique molecular identifiers were built into the TCR beta cDNA libraries. Input populations of 1 to 10 million T cells gave rise to some 500,000 cDNA molecules. TCRdb used MiXCR to reprocess the PCR reads, holding one entry per CDR3 protein. The sample contains some 450,000 distinct CDR3 sequences, approximately 45% of which appear only once. In this sample, this clonotype turned up once. Antigen unknown. CDR1 is KGHDR, CDR2 SFDVKD, per germline. V was shortened by 9 bases and J by 7 bases, with 20 bases between the two germline ends. This CDR3 has 14 amino acids. The sequence derives from a girl aged 5 to 17 with multiple sclerosis. Source material: blood. The chain uses TRBV24-1 and TRBJ2-5; D not certain. For the CDR3, the DNA is TGTGCCACCGAAGCGAAGGAGCCCTGGGGGACCCAGTACTTC. Amino acids: CATEAKEPWGTQYF.